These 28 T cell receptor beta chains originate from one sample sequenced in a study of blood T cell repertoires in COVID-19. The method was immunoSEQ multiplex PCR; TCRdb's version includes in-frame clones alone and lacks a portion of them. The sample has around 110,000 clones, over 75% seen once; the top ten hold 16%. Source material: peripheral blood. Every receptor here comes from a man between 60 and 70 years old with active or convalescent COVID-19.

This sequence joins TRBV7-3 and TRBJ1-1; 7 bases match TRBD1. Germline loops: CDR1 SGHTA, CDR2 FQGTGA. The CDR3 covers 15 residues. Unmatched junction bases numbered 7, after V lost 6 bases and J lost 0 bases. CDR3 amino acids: CASSWTGNMNTEAFF. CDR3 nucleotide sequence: TGTGCCAGCAGTTGGACAGGTAACATGAACACTGAAGCTTTCTTT. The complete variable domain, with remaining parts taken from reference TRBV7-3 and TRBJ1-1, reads GAGVSQTPSNKVTEKGKYVELRCDPISGHTALYWYRQSLGQGPEFLIYFQGTGAADDSGLPNDRFFAVRPEGSVSTLKIQRTERGDSAVYLCASSWTGNMNTEAFFGQGTRLTVV.

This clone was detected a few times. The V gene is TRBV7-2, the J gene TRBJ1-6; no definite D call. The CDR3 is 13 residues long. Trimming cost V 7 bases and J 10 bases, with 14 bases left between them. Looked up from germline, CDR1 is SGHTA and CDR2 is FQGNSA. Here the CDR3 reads CASTPQTGSPLHF. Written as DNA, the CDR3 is TGTGCCAGCACCCCCCAGACTGGGTCACCCCTCCACTTT.

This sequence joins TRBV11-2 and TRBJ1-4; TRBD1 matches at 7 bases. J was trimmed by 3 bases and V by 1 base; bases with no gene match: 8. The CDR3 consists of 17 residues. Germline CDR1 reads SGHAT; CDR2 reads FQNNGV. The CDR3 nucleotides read TGTGCCAGCAGCTTAGTTCCCGCACAGGGGTCTAATGAAAAACTGTTTTTT. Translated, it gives CASSLVPAQGSNEKLFF.

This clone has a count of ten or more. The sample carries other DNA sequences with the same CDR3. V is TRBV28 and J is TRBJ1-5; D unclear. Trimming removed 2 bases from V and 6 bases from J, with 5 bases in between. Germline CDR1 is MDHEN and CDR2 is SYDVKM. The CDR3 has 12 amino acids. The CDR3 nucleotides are TGTGCCAGCAGTTTAAACAGTCAGCCCCAGCATTTT. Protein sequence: CASSLNSQPQHF.

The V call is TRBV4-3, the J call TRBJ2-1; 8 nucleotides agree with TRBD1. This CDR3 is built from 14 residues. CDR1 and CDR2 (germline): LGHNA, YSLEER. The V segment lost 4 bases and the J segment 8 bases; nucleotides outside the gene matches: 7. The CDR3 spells CASSPGTGRYEQFF. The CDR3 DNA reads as TGCGCCAGCAGCCCCGGGACAGGACGTTATGAGCAGTTCTTC.

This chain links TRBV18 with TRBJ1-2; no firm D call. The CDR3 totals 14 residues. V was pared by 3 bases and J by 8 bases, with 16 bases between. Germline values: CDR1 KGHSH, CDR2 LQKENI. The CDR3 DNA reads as TGTGCCAGCTCACCCCTGACGGACTCGAAGGGCTACACCTTC. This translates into CASSPLTDSKGYTF.

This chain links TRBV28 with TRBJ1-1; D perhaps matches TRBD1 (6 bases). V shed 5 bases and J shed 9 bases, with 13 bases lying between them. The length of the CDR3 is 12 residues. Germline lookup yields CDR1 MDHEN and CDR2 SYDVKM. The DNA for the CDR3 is TGTGCCAGCAGTATTACAGGGCATCAAGCTTTCTTT. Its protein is CASSITGHQAFF.

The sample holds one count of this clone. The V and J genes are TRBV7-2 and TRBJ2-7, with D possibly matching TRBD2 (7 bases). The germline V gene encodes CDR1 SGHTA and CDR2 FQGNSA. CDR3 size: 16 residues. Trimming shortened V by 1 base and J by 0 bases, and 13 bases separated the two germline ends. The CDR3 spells CASSLGGRGSSYEQYF. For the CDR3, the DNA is TGTGCCAGCAGCTTAGGGGGGAGGGGGAGCTCCTACGAGCAGTACTTC.

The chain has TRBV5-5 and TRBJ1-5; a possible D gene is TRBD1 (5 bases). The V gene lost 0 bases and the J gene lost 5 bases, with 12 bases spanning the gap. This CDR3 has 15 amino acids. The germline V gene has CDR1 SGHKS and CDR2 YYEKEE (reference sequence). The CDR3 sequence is CASSLDLGGYQPQHF. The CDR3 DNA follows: TGTGCCAGCAGCTTGGATCTCGGGGGTTATCAGCCCCAGCATTTT.

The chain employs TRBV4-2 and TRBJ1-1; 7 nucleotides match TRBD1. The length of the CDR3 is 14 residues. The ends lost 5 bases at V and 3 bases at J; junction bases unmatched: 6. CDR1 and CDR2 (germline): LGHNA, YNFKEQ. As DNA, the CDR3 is TGTGCCAGCAGCGTCAGGGGACAGTACACTGAAGCTTTCTTT. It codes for CASSVRGQYTEAFF.

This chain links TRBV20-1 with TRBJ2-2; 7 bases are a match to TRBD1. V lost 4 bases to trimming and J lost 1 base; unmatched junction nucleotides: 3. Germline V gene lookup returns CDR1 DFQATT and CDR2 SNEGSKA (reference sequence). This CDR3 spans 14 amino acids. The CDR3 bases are TGCAGTGCTACTGACAGGGAGAACACCGGGGAGCTGTTTTTT. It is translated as CSATDRENTGELFF.

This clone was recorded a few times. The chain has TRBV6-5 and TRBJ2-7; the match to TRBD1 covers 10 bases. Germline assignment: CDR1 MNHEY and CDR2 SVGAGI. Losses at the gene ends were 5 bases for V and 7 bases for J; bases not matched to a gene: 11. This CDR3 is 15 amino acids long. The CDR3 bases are TGTGCCAGCAGTCCCCGACAGGGGGCGCCGGGTGAGCAGTACTTC. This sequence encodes CASSPRQGAPGEQYF.

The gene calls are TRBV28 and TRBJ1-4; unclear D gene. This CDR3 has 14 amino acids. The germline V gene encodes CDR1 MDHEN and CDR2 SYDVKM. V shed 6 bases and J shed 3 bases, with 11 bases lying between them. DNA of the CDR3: TGTGCCAGCAGAGGATGGGAGTCTAATGAAAAACTGTTTTTT. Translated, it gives CASRGWESNEKLFF.

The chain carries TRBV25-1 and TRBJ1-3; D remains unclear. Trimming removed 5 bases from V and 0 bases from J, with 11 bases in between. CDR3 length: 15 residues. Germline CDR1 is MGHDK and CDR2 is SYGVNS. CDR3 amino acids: CASSRPESSGNTIYF. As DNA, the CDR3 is TGTGCCAGCAGTCGCCCTGAGAGCTCTGGAAACACCATATATTTT.

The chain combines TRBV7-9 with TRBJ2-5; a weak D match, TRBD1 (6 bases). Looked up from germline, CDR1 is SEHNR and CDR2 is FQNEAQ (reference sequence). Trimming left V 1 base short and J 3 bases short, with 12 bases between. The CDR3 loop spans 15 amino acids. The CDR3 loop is CASSLGQAPEETQYF. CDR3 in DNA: TGTGCCAGCAGCTTAGGACAGGCCCCAGAAGAGACCCAGTACTTC.

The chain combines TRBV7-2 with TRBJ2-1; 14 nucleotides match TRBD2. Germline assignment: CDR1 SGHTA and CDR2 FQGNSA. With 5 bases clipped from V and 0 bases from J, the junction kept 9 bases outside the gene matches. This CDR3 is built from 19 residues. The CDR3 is CASSRGTSGSWGSYNEQFF. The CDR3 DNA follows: TGTGCCAGCAGCCGCGGGACTAGCGGGAGTTGGGGCTCCTACAATGAGCAGTTCTTC.

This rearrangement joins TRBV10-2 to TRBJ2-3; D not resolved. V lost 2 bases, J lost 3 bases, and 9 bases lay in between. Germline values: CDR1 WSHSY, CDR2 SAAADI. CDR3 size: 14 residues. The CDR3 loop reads CASSEARLTDTQYF. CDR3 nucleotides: TGCGCCAGCAGTGAGGCAAGACTGACAGATACGCAGTATTTT.

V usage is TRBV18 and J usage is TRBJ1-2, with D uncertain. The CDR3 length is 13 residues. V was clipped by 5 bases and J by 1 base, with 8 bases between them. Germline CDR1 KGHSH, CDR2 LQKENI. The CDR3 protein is CASSGTVNYGYTF. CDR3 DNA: TGTGCCAGCTCAGGAACAGTTAACTATGGCTACACCTTC.

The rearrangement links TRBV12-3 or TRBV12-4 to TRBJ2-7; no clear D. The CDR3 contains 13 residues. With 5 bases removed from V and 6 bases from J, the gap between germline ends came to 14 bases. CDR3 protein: CASSPNRLPEQYF. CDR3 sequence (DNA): TGTGCCAGCAGTCCCAATCGGTTGCCCGAGCAGTACTTC.

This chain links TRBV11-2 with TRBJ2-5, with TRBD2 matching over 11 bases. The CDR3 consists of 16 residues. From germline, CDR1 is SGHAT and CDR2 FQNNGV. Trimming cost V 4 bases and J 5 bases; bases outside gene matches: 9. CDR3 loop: CASSSLAGEEWETQYF. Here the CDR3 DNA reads TGTGCCAGCAGCTCACTAGCGGGAGAGGAGTGGGAGACCCAGTACTTC.

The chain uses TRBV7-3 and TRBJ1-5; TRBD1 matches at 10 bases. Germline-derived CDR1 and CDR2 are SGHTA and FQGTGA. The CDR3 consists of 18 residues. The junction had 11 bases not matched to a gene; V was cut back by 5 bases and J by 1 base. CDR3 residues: CASSRPGQGLFSNQPQHF. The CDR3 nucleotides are TGTGCCAGCAGCCGTCCGGGACAGGGGCTTTTCAGCAATCAGCCCCAGCATTTT.

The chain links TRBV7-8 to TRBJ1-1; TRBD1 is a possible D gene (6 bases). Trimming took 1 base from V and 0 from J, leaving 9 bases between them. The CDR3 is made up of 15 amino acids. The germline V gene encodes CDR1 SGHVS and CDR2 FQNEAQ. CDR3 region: CASSLGQGLNTEAFF. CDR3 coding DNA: TGTGCCAGCAGCTTAGGGCAGGGGCTGAACACTGAAGCTTTCTTT.

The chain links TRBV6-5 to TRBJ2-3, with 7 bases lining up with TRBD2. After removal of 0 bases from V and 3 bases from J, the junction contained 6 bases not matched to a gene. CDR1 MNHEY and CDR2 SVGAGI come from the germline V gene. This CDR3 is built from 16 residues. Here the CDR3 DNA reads TGTGCCAGCAGTTACTCGTGGACTAGAAGTACAGATACGCAGTATTTT. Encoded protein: CASSYSWTRSTDTQYF.

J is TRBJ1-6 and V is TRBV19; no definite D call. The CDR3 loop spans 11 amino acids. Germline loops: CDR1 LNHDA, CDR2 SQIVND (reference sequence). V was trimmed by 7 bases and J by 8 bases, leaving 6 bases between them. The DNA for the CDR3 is TGTGCCAGTAAACACCATTCACCCCTCCACTTT. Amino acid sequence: CASKHHSPLHF.

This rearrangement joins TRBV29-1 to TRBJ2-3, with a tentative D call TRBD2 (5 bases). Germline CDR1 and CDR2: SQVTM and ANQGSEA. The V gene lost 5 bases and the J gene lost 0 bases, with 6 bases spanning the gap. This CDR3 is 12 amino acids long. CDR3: CSVPGSTDTQYF. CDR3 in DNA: TGCAGCGTTCCGGGAAGCACAGATACGCAGTATTTT.

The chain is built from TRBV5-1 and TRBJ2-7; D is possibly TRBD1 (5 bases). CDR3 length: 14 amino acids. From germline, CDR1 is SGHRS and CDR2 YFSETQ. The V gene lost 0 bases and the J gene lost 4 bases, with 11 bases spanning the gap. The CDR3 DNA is TGCGCCAGCAGCTTGGGCTCAGGGTTGTACGAGCAGTACTTC. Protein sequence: CASSLGSGLYEQYF.

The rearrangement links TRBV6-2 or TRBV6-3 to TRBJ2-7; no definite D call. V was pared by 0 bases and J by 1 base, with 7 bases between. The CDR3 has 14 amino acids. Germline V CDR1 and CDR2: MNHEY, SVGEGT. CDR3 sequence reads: CASSYSAVSYEQYF. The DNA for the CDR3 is TGTGCCAGCAGTTACTCTGCGGTTTCCTACGAGCAGTACTTC.

CDR3 sequence reads: CASGTGGDTGELFF. CDR3 nucleotide sequence: TGTGCCAGTGGGACAGGGGGCGACACCGGGGAGCTGTTTTTT. The J gene is TRBJ2-2, the V gene TRBV19; 12 bases are shared with TRBD1. CDR1 and CDR2 from the germline V gene are LNHDA and SQIVND (reference sequence). The CDR3 consists of 14 residues. The ends lost 8 bases at V and 3 bases at J; junction bases unmatched: 1. The full variable domain, its missing parts supplied by reference TRBV19 and TRBJ2-2, is DGGITQSPKYLFRKEGQNVTLSCEQNLNHDAMYWYRQDPGQGLRLIYYSQIVNDFQKGDIAEGYSVSREKKESFPLTVTSAQKNPTAFYLCASGTGGDTGELFFGEGSRLTVL.